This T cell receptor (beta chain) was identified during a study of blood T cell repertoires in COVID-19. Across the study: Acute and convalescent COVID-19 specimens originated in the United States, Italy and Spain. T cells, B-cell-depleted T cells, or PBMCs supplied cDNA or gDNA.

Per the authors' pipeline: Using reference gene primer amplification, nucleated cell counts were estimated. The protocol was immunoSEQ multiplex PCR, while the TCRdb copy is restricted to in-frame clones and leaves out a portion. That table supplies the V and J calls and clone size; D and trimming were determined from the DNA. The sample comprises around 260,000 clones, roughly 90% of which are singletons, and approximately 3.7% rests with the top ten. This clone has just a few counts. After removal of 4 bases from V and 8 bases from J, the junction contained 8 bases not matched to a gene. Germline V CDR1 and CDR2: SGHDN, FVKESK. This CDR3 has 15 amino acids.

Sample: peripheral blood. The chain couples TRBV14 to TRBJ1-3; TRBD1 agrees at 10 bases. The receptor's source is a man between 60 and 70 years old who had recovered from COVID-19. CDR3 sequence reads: CASSPLTGGWDTIYF. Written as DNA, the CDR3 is TGTGCCAGCAGCCCACTGACAGGGGGCTGGGACACCATATATTTT.